A selection of T cell receptor beta chains follows, all from one sample in a study of cytomegalovirus exposure and HLA in healthy donors. Sequencing used immunoSEQ multiplex PCR; TCRdb keeps in-frame clones, though not all of them. The sample records 90,000 to 130,000 clones, roughly 88% being singletons. Sequenced sample: PBMCs. These TCRs come from a woman aged 30 to 39 in good health and CMV-seropositive. Both conserved end residues are part of each CDR3. Fields, in order: clone size, D gene, V gene, J gene, CDR3 length, CDR3 DNA, CDR3 protein. A D gene is named only where the DNA matches it firmly. Part of the rows lack a size; the others show once, few, many or a class for expanded clones.

>NA|TRBD1|TRBV5-1|TRBJ2-7|15
TGCGCCAGCAGCCTTTCCGGGACAGGGATTTACGAGCAGTACTTC
CASSLSGTGIYEQYF
>NA|TRBD2|TRBV19|TRBJ2-5|15
TGTGCCAGTAGTATAGAAGGACTAGCGGCAGAGACCCAGTACTTC
CASSIEGLAAETQYF
>NA|TRBD1|TRBV7-8|TRBJ1-3|15
TGTGCCAGCAGCACAAGGACAGGGACTGGAAACACCATATATTTT
CASSTRTGTGNTIYF
>once|NA|TRBV7-8|TRBJ2-7|12
TGTGCCAGCAGCTTAGCGGGGAGTGAGCAGTACTTC
CASSLAGSEQYF
>NA|NA|TRBV29-1|TRBJ1-2|14
TGCAGCGCCCACCCTGGCGGCGGTAGTGGTGGCTACACCTTC
CSAHPGGGSGGYTF
>NA|NA|TRBV4-3|TRBJ2-5|15
TGCGCCAGCAGCCAAACCCGGACACAACAAGAGACCCAGTACTTC
CASSQTRTQQETQYF
>NA|NA|TRBV15|TRBJ1-2|15
TGTGCCACCAGCCCCAGGAGAGGGATTAACTATGGCTACACCTTC
CATSPRRGINYGYTF
>few|NA|TRBV27|TRBJ2-2|15
TGTGCCAGCAGTTTAAGGACACCGAACACCGGGGAGCTGTTTTTT
CASSLRTPNTGELFF
>once|NA|TRBV7-2|TRBJ1-2|14
TGTGCCAGCAGCTTAGCAGGGGGGGACTATGGCTACACCTTC
CASSLAGGDYGYTF
>NA|TRBD1|TRBV7-3|TRBJ2-2|16
TGTGCCAGCAGCGCGACCGGGACAGGGCGAGTCGGGGAGCTGTTTTTT
CASSATGTGRVGELFF
>NA|TRBD2|TRBV7-9|TRBJ2-1|14
TGTGCCAGCAGCCGGGACTACCACTACAATGAGCAGTTCTTC
CASSRDYHYNEQFF
>NA|NA|TRBV10-2|TRBJ2-7|15
TGCGCCAGCAGTGAGTCGCGCCTAGCTCGAGGGGGGCAGTACTTC
CASSESRLARGGQYF
>NA|NA|TRBV2|TRBJ2-3|15
TGTGCCAGCAGTGGGACAGCACGGGCCACAGATACGCAGTATTTT
CASSGTARATDTQYF
>NA|NA|TRBV7-3|TRBJ2-6|13
TGTGCCAGCAGCTCCGCTGGGGCCAACGTCCTGACTTTC
CASSSAGANVLTF
>NA|TRBD1|TRBV7-9|TRBJ1-2|14
TGTGCCAGCAGCCCTGGACAGGGGGCATTCGGCTACACCTTC
CASSPGQGAFGYTF
>NA|TRBD1|TRBV4-2|TRBJ1-6|17
TGTGCCAGCAGCCAAGGCGTTCACAGGGGGAGGCAGTCACCCCTCCACTTT
CASSQGVHRGRQSPLHF
>NA|NA|TRBV18|TRBJ1-3|15
TGTGCCAGCTCACCCGGCAGGCCAGCTGGAAACACCATATATTTT
CASSPGRPAGNTIYF
>few|TRBD2|TRBV6-5|TRBJ2-3|15
TGTGCCAGCAGTTCCGCTAGCGGGGGTTCCGGTACGCAGTATTTT
CASSSASGGSGTQYF
>NA|TRBD2|TRBV6-4|TRBJ2-1|18
TGTGCCAGCAGTGACTTTCCCCTAGCGGGAGTATCTCCCAATGAGCAGTTCTTC
CASSDFPLAGVSPNEQFF
>NA|TRBD1|TRBV27|TRBJ2-5|14
TGTGCCAGCAATAACAGGGGTCTAGGGGAGACCCAGTACTTC
CASNNRGLGETQYF
>NA|NA|TRBV10-3|TRBJ1-1|17
TGTGCCATCAGTCGATGGCCAGGGGCTAACCCGAACACTGAAGCTTTCTTT
CAISRWPGANPNTEAFF
>NA|NA|TRBV4-1|TRBJ1-1|15
TGCGCCAGCAGCCAAGATCGTCGGGTGAACACTGAAGCTTTCTTT
CASSQDRRVNTEAFF
>NA|TRBD1|TRBV19|TRBJ2-7|15
TGTGCCAGTAGTATACAGGGGGCTCGAGGAAGCGAGCAGTACTTC
CASSIQGARGSEQYF
>NA|NA|TRBV28|TRBJ2-7|13
TGTGCCAGCAGTCAGGGGATGGGTTGGGAGCAGTACTTC
CASSQGMGWEQYF
>once|NA|TRBV27|TRBJ1-2|19
TGTGCCAGCAGTGAGCTCGGGCAGGGTACTTCGAGAGCTAACTATGGCTACACCTTC
CASSELGQGTSRANYGYTF
>NA|TRBD1|TRBV5-1|TRBJ2-2|16
TGCGCCAGCAGCTTCGCCGGGACAGCGAACACCGGGGAGCTGTTTTTT
CASSFAGTANTGELFF
>NA|TRBD1|TRBV7-9|TRBJ1-4|16
TGTGCCAGCAGCAACCGGGACAGGGCCGAAAATGAAAAACTGTTTTTT
CASSNRDRAENEKLFF
>NA|NA|TRBV6-6|TRBJ1-1|14
TGTGCCAGCAGTTACGGGGGGATGAACACTGAAGCTTTCTTT
CASSYGGMNTEAFF
>NA|TRBD2|TRBV15|TRBJ2-1|16
TGTGCCACCAGCAGAGATCCCGGGAGGCGGGTGGATGAGCAGTTCTTC
CATSRDPGRRVDEQFF
>NA|TRBD1|TRBV28|TRBJ1-6|15
TGTGCCAGCACTCGAACGGGACAGAAAAATTCACCCCTCCACTTT
CASTRTGQKNSPLHF
>NA|NA|TRBV27|TRBJ2-5|13
TGTGCCAGCACCTCCCAGGGGTCGGAGACCCAGTACTTC
CASTSQGSETQYF
>NA|NA|TRBV30|TRBJ2-3|13
TGTGCCTGGGACTCCGTCAGCACAGATACGCAGTATTTT
CAWDSVSTDTQYF
>NA|TRBD2|TRBV9|TRBJ2-5|15
TGTGCCAGCAGCCCCCGCGGTAGCGGGATAAAGACCCAGTACTTC
CASSPRGSGIKTQYF
>NA|TRBD2|TRBV19|TRBJ2-7|12
TGTGCCAGTAGCGGTCCACTAGCGGGGCAGTACTTC
CASSGPLAGQYF
>NA|TRBD1|TRBV2|TRBJ2-1|14
TGTGCCAGCAGCAGGGGGCGCCGAAACAATGAGCAGTTCTTC
CASSRGRRNNEQFF
>NA|NA|TRBV2|TRBJ2-2|14
TGTGCCAGCAGCTTGCGCCCCCTGGCCGGGGAGCTGTTTTTT
CASSLRPLAGELFF
>NA|NA|TRBV7-9|TRBJ1-5|13
TGTGCCAGCAGCTCACAGGGAGATCAGCCCCAGCATTTT
CASSSQGDQPQHF
>NA|NA|TRBV4-1|TRBJ2-4|16
TGCGCCAGCAGCCAGCTACCCCCAGGGTCCAAAAACATTCAGTACTTC
CASSQLPPGSKNIQYF